Shown below are 11 T cell receptor beta chains from a single sample sequenced in a study of response to subunit inactivated influenza vaccine. TCRdb redid the calling of the RT-PCR reads with MiXCR, one entry per CDR3 protein. The table lists more than 450,000 distinct CDR3 sequences, 10% to 12% of them singletons. The same sample was also studied in work on T cells expressing NK-cell markers. From that study: Beta-chain TCR cDNA was generated via 5'RACE template switching with UMIs.

Specimen: PBMCs from blood, collected on the day of vaccination. These receptor sequences come from a man over 45 who received an inactivated influenza vaccine.

This clonotype was observed a handful of times. The V call is TRBV11-1, the J call TRBJ1-6; maybe TRBD1 (5 bases). Germline V gene sequence: CDR1 SGHAT, CDR2 FQDESV (reference sequence). The CDR3 totals 15 residues. The ends were cut back, 6 bases at V and 5 bases at J, with 14 bases in the middle. The DNA of the CDR3 is TGTGCCAGCAGAACCGACAGCAGCAATAATTCACCCCTCCACTTT. This gives the protein CASRTDSSNNSPLHF.

The chain couples TRBV5-1 to TRBJ2-3; TRBD1 matches at 11 bases. The junction had 6 bases not matched to a gene; V was cut back by 4 bases and J by 2 bases. The CDR3 covers 16 residues. Germline V CDR1 and CDR2: SGHRS, YFSETQ. CDR3 sequence reads: CASSRGQGGPTDTQYF. DNA of the CDR3: TGCGCCAGCAGCCGGGGACAGGGGGGACCCACAGATACGCAGTATTTT.

A few counts support this clonotype. The gene calls are TRBV2 and TRBJ1-1; D is ambiguous. CDR1 is SNHLY and CDR2 is FYNNEI in the germline V gene. This CDR3 region has 13 residues. V was shortened by 7 bases and J by 0 bases, with 9 bases between the two germline ends. The CDR3 protein is CASMRRMNTEAFF. Written as DNA, the CDR3 is TGTGCCAGCATGCGACGGATGAACACTGAAGCTTTCTTT.

This clonotype came up a few times. The chain combines TRBV12-3 or TRBV12-4 with TRBJ2-7; TRBD1 aligns across 8 bases. With V trimmed by 3 bases and J by 3 bases, 4 bases remained unmatched. This CDR3 region has 14 residues. In DNA, the CDR3 is TGTGCCAGCAGTTTGAGGACAGGGAACTACGAGCAGTACTTC. Translating gives CASSLRTGNYEQYF.

The chain recombines TRBV6-1 with TRBJ2-7; tentative D call: TRBD2 (6 bases). The CDR3 is made up of 12 amino acids. The germline V and J ends were trimmed by 4 bases and 5 bases, with 9 bases remaining between them. Germline V gene lookup returns CDR1 MNHNS and CDR2 SASEGT. The chain's CDR3 is CASSGPGDEQYF. The CDR3 DNA sequence: TGTGCCAGCAGTGGCCCGGGGGACGAGCAGTACTTC.

The chain uses TRBV14 and TRBJ2-1, with a tentative D call TRBD2 (5 bases). This CDR3 has 16 residues. The germline CDR1 and CDR2 sequences are SGHDN and FVKESK. The V end was cut by 4 bases, the J end by 2 bases, with 15 bases between. The CDR3 DNA is TGTGCCAGCAGCCTCCTGGGCAGCGGAGCCTACAATGAGCAGTTCTTC. Its protein product is CASSLLGSGAYNEQFF. Full variable domain (missing parts from reference TRBV14 and TRBJ2-1): EAGVTQFPSHSVIEKGQTVTLRCDPISGHDNLYWYRRVMGKEIKFLLHFVKESKQDESGMPNNRFLAERTGGTYSTLKVQPAELEDSGVYFCASSLLGSGAYNEQFFGPGTRLTVL.

The chain links TRBV9 to TRBJ2-3; D is ambiguous. This CDR3 contains 15 residues. The germline gives CDR1 SGDLS, CDR2 YYNGEE. V shed 0 bases and J shed 2 bases, with 10 bases lying between them. In nucleotides, the CDR3 is TGTGCCAGCAGCGTAGGAGGTTACCCCACAGATACGCAGTATTTT. Translating gives CASSVGGYPTDTQYF.

Only a few counts were recorded for this clonotype. The CDR3 DNA sequence: TGTGCCAGCAGCTTGAACTGGGGCCCCCAAGAGACCCAGTACTTC. Protein sequence: CASSLNWGPQETQYF. This rearrangement joins TRBV5-6 to TRBJ2-5; perhaps TRBD1 as D (5 bases). V was shortened by 1 base and J by 1 base, with 11 bases between the two germline ends. The CDR3 is 15 amino acids. Germline loops: CDR1 SGHDT, CDR2 YYEEEE.

This clonotype was found many times. V gene TRBV20-1 combines with J gene TRBJ2-3; D not certain. The CDR3 is 13 residues long. Germline loops: CDR1 DFQATT, CDR2 SNEGSKA (reference sequence). V lost 0 bases and J 0 bases, leaving 4 bases between the germline ends. The CDR3 DNA reads as TGCAGTGCTAGAGATGCTAGCACAGATACGCAGTATTTT. Protein product: CSARDASTDTQYF.

This clonotype has a count of ten or more. CDR3 sequence: CASRRDRSLETQYF. CDR3 nucleotides: TGTGCCAGCAGGCGGGATAGAAGTCTAGAGACCCAGTACTTC. V usage is TRBV12-3 or TRBV12-4 and J usage is TRBJ2-5, with D perhaps TRBD2 (6 bases). This CDR3 comprises 14 residues. Trimming took off 6 bases at V and 4 bases at J, with 15 bases between the two ends.

The chain links TRBV30 to TRBJ2-5; 9 bases align to TRBD1. Germline CDR1 GTSNPN, CDR2 SVGIG (reference sequence). The CDR3 spans 15 residues. The V gene end was trimmed by 4 bases and the J gene end by 5 bases; junction bases not matched to a gene: 11. The CDR3 coding sequence is TGTGCCTGGACCCCTGTCGGGACAGGGATGGAGACCCAGTACTTC. This codes for CAWTPVGTGMETQYF.